Listed below are T cell receptor beta chains from one sample, sequenced in a study of cytomegalovirus exposure and HLA in healthy donors. The data were produced by immunoSEQ multiplex PCR, yet TCRdb's version contains in-frame clones alone and is incomplete. The sample has around 67,000 clones; about 84% are singletons. The sequencing sample was made of PBMCs. The receptors come from a man younger than 35 in good health and CMV-seropositive. CDR3s include the opening cysteine and the closing phenylalanine or tryptophan. Each record gives: J gene, V gene, CDR3 protein.

TRBJ1-1 TRBV7-9 CASSPSQGMNTEAFF
TRBJ1-5 TRBV7-8 CASSTGADQPQHF
TRBJ2-7 TRBV7-9 CASRLSSYEQYF
TRBJ2-1 TRBV10-2 CASSEARGNEQFF
TRBJ2-7 TRBV30 CAWSFGEVAEQYF
TRBJ1-6 TRBV23-1 CASRVGSSYNSPLHF
TRBJ2-7 TRBV6-1 CASSGDRGVYEQYF
TRBJ2-3 TRBV6-1 CASSRLAGGGDTQYF
TRBJ2-7 TRBV6-5 CASRSGLAGNEQYF
TRBJ2-7 TRBV29-1 CSVAGFREQYF
TRBJ2-5 TRBV5-1 CASSFSERETQYF
TRBJ2-7 TRBV30 CAWRGGPGNYEQYF
TRBJ2-7 TRBV7-6 CASSPSPQESYEQYF